The 25 T cell receptor beta chains given below trace back to one sample, sequenced in a study of early stage breast cancer tumors. Produced via immunoSEQ multiplex PCR; TCRdb's table is partial and in-frame only. The sample records 32,000 or so clones, roughly two thirds being singletons. Sequencing used blood. Receptor source: a person in their fifties with breast cancer.

The DNA of the CDR3 is TGTGCCAGTAGAATGGGGACCGCTAGCACAGATACGCAGTATTTT. It codes for CASRMGTASTDTQYF. This chain links TRBV19 with TRBJ2-3; D tentatively reads TRBD1 or TRBD2 (5 bases each). Germline-derived CDR1 and CDR2 are LNHDA and SQIVND (reference sequence). V was cut by 6 bases and J by 0 bases, with 13 bases left in between. The CDR3 length is 15 residues.

The chain uses TRBV5-4 and TRBJ1-1, with D tentatively TRBD1 (6 bases). V lost 3 bases to trimming and J lost 5 bases, with 11 bases between them. Germline assignment: CDR1 SGHNT and CDR2 YYREEE (reference sequence). CDR3 size: 13 residues. CDR3 region: CASSSRGPTEAFF. The DNA for the CDR3 is TGTGCCAGCAGCTCCCGGGGGCCTACTGAAGCTTTCTTT.

The gene calls are TRBV6-1 and TRBJ1-2; 10 bases fit TRBD1. The trim removed 1 base at V and 8 bases at J, leaving 7 bases unmatched. The CDR3 has 15 residues. Germline CDR1 is MNHNS and CDR2 is SASEGT. CDR3 nucleotides: TGTGCCAGCAGTGAAGGGCGACAGGGGGCTCGGGGCTACACCTTC. It codes for CASSEGRQGARGYTF.

V usage is TRBV6-5 and J usage is TRBJ2-7, with D tentatively TRBD2 (6 bases). V was trimmed by 2 bases and J by 7 bases, leaving 12 bases between them. CDR1 and CDR2 (germline): MNHEY, SVGAGI. This CDR3 is built from 13 residues. In DNA, the CDR3 is TGTGCCAGCAGTTACAACCGGAGGGGAGAGCAGTACTTC. Amino acids: CASSYNRRGEQYF.

J is TRBJ2-7 and V is TRBV5-1; 9 bases align to TRBD1. The junction had 12 bases not matched to a gene; V was cut back by 1 base and J by 7 bases. The CDR3 totals 16 residues. Germline CDR1 reads SGHRS; CDR2 reads YFSETQ. This CDR3 reads CASSLNPGQGGREQYF. CDR3 sequence (DNA): TGCGCCAGCAGCTTGAACCCGGGACAGGGAGGCCGAGAGCAGTACTTC.

This sequence joins TRBV4-1 and TRBJ1-5, with D possibly TRBD1 on 5 matching bases. The CDR3 has 15 residues. Per the germline V gene, CDR1 is MGHRA and CDR2 is YSYEKL. V gave up 3 bases and J gave up 4 bases, with 13 bases separating them. In DNA form, the CDR3 reads TGCGCCAGCAGCCAGACGACAGAGAGGAATCAGCCCCAGCATTTT. This encodes CASSQTTERNQPQHF.

V usage is TRBV7-3 and J usage is TRBJ2-3; tentative D call: TRBD2 (6 bases). The CDR3 covers 14 residues. Between the trimmed V and J ends, which lost 5 bases and 6 bases, there was a span of 15 bases. Germline CDR1 reads SGHTA; CDR2 reads FQGTGA. The CDR3 here is CASSPGVSPDTQYF. CDR3 DNA sequence: TGTGCCAGCAGCCCGGGGGTTTCCCCGGATACGCAGTATTTT.

The chain joins TRBV5-8 to TRBJ2-3; TRBD1 might be the D (5 bases). The V end was cut by 4 bases, the J end by 0 bases, with 12 bases between. The CDR3 runs to 15 residues. Germline CDR1 and CDR2: SGHTS and YDEGEE. The CDR3 DNA is TGTGCCAGCAGCCGCGACAGTGCTAGCACAGATACGCAGTATTTT. Amino acids: CASSRDSASTDTQYF.

V and J are TRBV9 and TRBJ2-5, with D possibly matching TRBD2 (6 bases). V lost 2 bases to trimming and J lost 2 bases, with 13 bases between them. Germline V lookup: CDR1 SGDLS, CDR2 YYNGEE. This CDR3 region has 15 residues. The DNA of the CDR3 is TGTGCCAGCAGCGTCAGCCGGGACTGGCAAGAGACCCAGTACTTC. It encodes CASSVSRDWQETQYF.

This clone was found a few times. The CDR3 coding sequence is TGCGCCAGCAGCCCTGGGACACTCCACACAGATACGCAGTATTTT. Its protein product is CASSPGTLHTDTQYF. V usage is TRBV5-1 and J usage is TRBJ2-3; perhaps TRBD1 as D (6 bases). CDR3 length: 15 residues. Germline loops: CDR1 SGHRS, CDR2 YFSETQ. V shed 4 bases and J shed 2 bases, with 14 bases lying between them.

The rearrangement joins TRBV15 to TRBJ2-7, with D perhaps TRBD2 (6 bases). V was clipped by 8 bases and J by 3 bases, with 11 bases between them. The germline V gene encodes CDR1 LNHNV and CDR2 YYDKDF (reference sequence). This CDR3 is 12 amino acids long. The CDR3 DNA reads as TGTGCCACCGGGAGGCCAAACTACGAGCAGTACTTC. Translated, it gives CATGRPNYEQYF.

This clone was seen a few times. The chain joins TRBV9 to TRBJ1-1, with no clear D. Trimming took off 0 bases at V and 8 bases at J, with 8 bases between the two ends. The CDR3 loop spans 12 amino acids. From germline, CDR1 is SGDLS and CDR2 YYNGEE. This CDR3 reads CASSVGGNEAFF. CDR3 DNA: TGTGCCAGCAGCGTAGGGGGAAACGAAGCTTTCTTT. Looking up the rest from reference TRBV9 and TRBJ1-1 gives the full variable domain: DSGVTQTPKHLITATGQRVTLRCSPRSGDLSVYWYQQSLDQGLQFLIQYYNGEERAKGNILERFSAQQFPDLHSELNLSSLELGDSALYFCASSVGGNEAFFGQGTRLTVV.

The rearrangement links TRBV7-2 to TRBJ2-7; weak D call: TRBD2 (6 bases). CDR1 and CDR2 (germline): SGHTA, FQGNSA. Trimming shortened V by 1 base and J by 0 bases, and 13 bases separated the two germline ends. The CDR3 extends over 16 amino acids. The CDR3 coding sequence is TGTGCCAGCAGCTTAGGGGGGGTTGCAAGCTCCTACGAGCAGTACTTC. It translates to CASSLGGVASSYEQYF.

This clone showed up just a few times. The chain uses TRBV29-1 and TRBJ1-6; D may be TRBD1 (5 bases). The CDR3 runs 13 residues. V was pared by 4 bases and J by 5 bases, with 9 bases between. CDR1 and CDR2 (germline): SQVTM, ANQGSEA. CDR3 region: CSVGDSNNSPLHF. Written as DNA, the CDR3 is TGCAGCGTTGGCGACAGCAATAATTCACCCCTCCACTTT. The whole variable domain, filled in from reference TRBV29-1 and TRBJ1-6, reads SAVISQKPSRDICQRGTSLTIQCQVDSQVTMMFWYRQQPGQSLTLIATANQGSEATYESGFVIDKFPISRPNLTFSTLTVSNMSPEDSSIYLCSVGDSNNSPLHFGNGTRLTVT.

The chain carries TRBV6-6 and TRBJ1-1; 7 bases map to TRBD1. CDR1 and CDR2 (germline): MNHNY, SVGAGI (reference sequence). This CDR3 region has 14 residues. J was trimmed by 3 bases and V by 5 bases; bases with no gene match: 6. CDR3 amino acids: CASSSRQGDTEAFF. In nucleotides, the CDR3 is TGTGCCAGCAGTAGTCGACAGGGAGACACTGAAGCTTTCTTT.

The V and J genes are TRBV12-5 and TRBJ2-3, with 9 bases that match TRBD2. CDR1 is LGHNT and CDR2 is FRNRAP in the germline V gene. The CDR3 covers 15 residues. With V trimmed by 6 bases and J by 0 bases, 4 bases remained unmatched. The CDR3 is CASGLGLASTDTQYF. The CDR3 DNA reads as TGTGCTAGTGGCCTCGGACTAGCGAGCACAGATACGCAGTATTTT.

The V call is TRBV4-2, the J call TRBJ2-4; D possibly corresponds to TRBD2 (6 bases). Trimming left V 4 bases short and J 0 bases short, with 10 bases between. The CDR3 is made up of 15 amino acids. Germline V CDR1 and CDR2: LGHNA, YNFKEQ. The CDR3 nucleotides are TGTGCCAGCAGCCCGGCGGGGTTAGCCAAAAACATTCAGTACTTC. Its translation is CASSPAGLAKNIQYF.

This sequence joins TRBV7-2 and TRBJ1-1; perhaps TRBD1 as D (6 bases). The CDR3 is 15 amino acids. CDR1 SGHTA and CDR2 FQGNSA come from the germline V gene. With 8 bases removed from V and 4 bases from J, the gap between germline ends came to 20 bases. CDR3 sequence: CASLTGKVRGTEAFF. The DNA of the CDR3 is TGTGCCAGCTTAACAGGGAAGGTCAGGGGCACTGAAGCTTTCTTT.

This clone was detected once. The chain carries TRBV6-1 and TRBJ2-1; D unclear. This CDR3 has 14 residues. In germline, CDR1 is MNHNS, CDR2 SASEGT. The V end was cut by 4 bases, the J end by 0 bases, with 7 bases between. For the CDR3, the DNA is TGTGCCAGCAGTGTGACTTCCTCCTACAATGAGCAGTTCTTC. Translating it yields CASSVTSSYNEQFF.

The chain carries TRBV4-1 and TRBJ1-1; possibly TRBD1 for D (5 bases). The CDR3 is 16 amino acids. Between the trimmed V and J ends, which lost 0 bases and 0 bases, there was a span of 11 bases. Looked up from germline, CDR1 is MGHRA and CDR2 is YSYEKL. CDR3 amino acids: CASSQDMRQLNTEAFF. The CDR3, as DNA: TGCGCCAGCAGCCAAGATATGCGACAGTTGAACACTGAAGCTTTCTTT.

The genes are TRBV6-5 and TRBJ2-7; 12 nucleotides line up with TRBD2. CDR1 is MNHEY, CDR2 SVGAGI, per germline. Trimming removed 4 bases from V and 5 bases from J; junction bases left unmatched: 6. This CDR3 contains 15 residues. This CDR3 reads CASSWTSGASDEQYF. Written as DNA, the CDR3 is TGTGCCAGCAGTTGGACTAGCGGGGCTTCTGACGAGCAGTACTTC.

Turning to this clone: A single base separates this from a much larger clone, so it may be a read error. Other DNA sequences from this sample encode an identical CDR3 as well. The J gene is TRBJ1-5, the V gene TRBV5-8; the D gene is possibly TRBD1 (5 bases). In germline, CDR1 is SGHTS, CDR2 YDEGEE. The V end lost 0 bases, the J end lost 0 bases, and 7 bases lay between the germline ends. This CDR3 region has 15 residues. CDR3 nucleotides: TGTGCCAGCAGCTTGGAGGGGTATAGCAATCAGCCCCAGCATTTT. As protein: CASSLEGYSNQPQHF.

This rearrangement joins TRBV4-1 to TRBJ2-3, with 10 bases identical to TRBD2. CDR1 is MGHRA and CDR2 is YSYEKL in the germline V gene. The CDR3 spans 17 residues. Trimming at V came to 0 bases and at J to 3 bases, leaving 6 bases not matched to a gene. CDR3 DNA sequence: TGCGCCAGCAGCCAAGAGTTCAGCGGGAGGGGAACAGATACGCAGTATTTT. Residues: CASSQEFSGRGTDTQYF.

The J gene is TRBJ2-1, the V gene TRBV10-2, with 7 bases fitting TRBD2. Germline-derived CDR1 and CDR2 are WSHSY and SAAADI. Trimming removed 3 bases from V and 7 bases from J; junction bases left unmatched: 9. The CDR3 covers 15 residues. The CDR3 coding sequence is TGCGCCAGCAGTGAAAGGATAGCGGGCACGAATGAGCAGTTCTTC. This sequence encodes CASSERIAGTNEQFF.

The chain combines TRBV13 with TRBJ2-1; no definite D call. From germline, CDR1 is PRHDT and CDR2 FYEKMQ (reference sequence). Trimming shortened V by 2 bases and J by 0 bases, and 11 bases separated the two germline ends. The CDR3 spans 16 residues. As DNA, the CDR3 is TGTGCCAGCAGCTTATCTCTCCGGGTCTCCTACAATGAGCAGTTCTTC. Translation: CASSLSLRVSYNEQFF.